A selection of T cell receptor beta chains follows, all from one sample in a study of blood T cell repertoires in COVID-19. Profiled with immunoSEQ multiplex PCR; TCRdb holds only in-frame clones, not every one. The table records about 250,000 clones, roughly 90% of them present only once. The sample taken for sequencing was PBMCs or T cells enriched from blood (not recorded which). The receptor set was obtained from a woman younger than 45 with acute COVID-19. Both conserved end residues are part of each CDR3. D genes are given only for firm matches. Clone size, where shown, is once, few, many, or a class for clones that have expanded.

TRBD1 | TRBJ1-6 | NA | TRBV2 | CASSERQGYSPLHF | TGTGCCAGCAGTGAAAGACAGGGATACTCACCCCTCCACTTT
NA | TRBJ1-1 | NA | TRBV6-5 | CASSSYRNTEAFF | TGTGCCAGCAGTTCATACAGAAACACTGAAGCTTTCTTT
TRBD1 | TRBJ1-5 | NA | TRBV11-2 | CASSFGQGLSNQPQHF | TGTGCCAGCAGCTTTGGACAGGGACTTAGCAATCAGCCCCAGCATTTT
NA | TRBJ1-1 | NA | TRBV2 | CASRSDEPGGAEAFF | TGTGCCAGCAGGTCGGACGAGCCGGGGGGGGCTGAAGCTTTCTTT
NA | TRBJ2-1 | NA | TRBV21-1 | CASSIPWTSGFEQFF | TGTGCCAGCAGCATCCCGTGGACTAGCGGGTTTGAGCAGTTCTTC
NA | TRBJ2-2 | NA | TRBV7-9 | CASSLGQFAAEGNTGELFF | TGTGCCAGCAGCTTAGGGCAGTTCGCGGCGGAGGGGAACACCGGGGAGCTGTTTTTT
NA | TRBJ2-5 | NA | TRBV7-2 | CASSPALREETQYF | TGTGCCAGCAGTCCAGCGTTGCGGGAAGAGACCCAGTACTTC
NA | TRBJ1-1 | NA | TRBV6-5 | CASSKSLQGTTEAFF | TGTGCCAGCAGTAAAAGCCTACAGGGAACCACTGAAGCTTTCTTT
TRBD2 | TRBJ2-7 | NA | TRBV28 | CASSFPIRLAGTSYEQYF | TGTGCCAGCAGTTTCCCCATACGACTAGCGGGTACCTCCTACGAGCAGTACTTC
TRBD2 | TRBJ2-3 | NA | TRBV7-3 | CASSPLAGGLDTQYF | TGTGCCAGCAGTCCACTAGCGGGGGGGTTAGATACGCAGTATTTT
TRBD1 | TRBJ1-5 | NA | TRBV6-5 | CASGGQGINQPQHF | TGTGCCAGCGGAGGACAGGGGATTAATCAGCCCCAGCATTTT
NA | TRBJ2-5 | NA | TRBV5-4 | CASSLAGATETQYF | TGTGCCAGCAGCTTGGCCGGTGCCACAGAGACCCAGTACTTC
TRBD1 | TRBJ1-5 | few | TRBV7-2 | CASSPQTGSNQPQHF | TGTGCCAGCAGCCCACAGACAGGGAGCAATCAGCCCCAGCATTTT
NA | TRBJ2-7 | NA | TRBV2 | CASSERVRALGAGVTGDEQYF | TGTGCCAGCAGTGAAAGGGTACGGGCATTGGGGGCGGGAGTGACGGGCGACGAGCAGTACTTC
TRBD1 | TRBJ2-1 | NA | TRBV27 | CASSNHRGSYNEQFF | TGTGCCAGCAGCAATCACAGGGGCTCCTACAATGAGCAGTTCTTC
TRBD2 | TRBJ2-3 | NA | TRBV30 | CAWSRQRVSGGGDTQYF | TGTGCCTGGAGCCGTCAGCGCGTGAGCGGGGGGGGAGATACGCAGTATTTT
TRBD1 | TRBJ1-2 | NA | TRBV25-1 | CASSGFPGTGSGYTF | TGTGCCAGCAGTGGCTTCCCCGGGACAGGGTCTGGCTACACCTTC
NA | TRBJ1-5 | NA | TRBV2 | CASSEDLGSNNQPQHF | TGTGCCAGCAGTGAAGACTTGGGCAGCAACAATCAGCCCCAGCATTTT
TRBD2 | TRBJ2-1 | NA | TRBV19 | CASSIIAGTYNEQFF | TGTGCCAGTAGTATCATAGCGGGAACGTACAATGAGCAGTTCTTC
TRBD1 | TRBJ1-2 | NA | TRBV15 | CATSRDQGGLSGYTF | TGTGCCACCAGCAGAGATCAGGGGGGACTGAGTGGCTACACCTTC
NA | TRBJ1-2 | few | TRBV9 | CASSVAIDPDYGYTF | TGTGCCAGCAGCGTAGCAATAGATCCGGACTATGGCTACACCTTC
TRBD1 | TRBJ2-2 | NA | TRBV19 | CASSIMRGQDGELFF | TGTGCCAGTAGTATTATGAGGGGGCAAGACGGGGAGCTGTTTTTT
TRBD1 | TRBJ1-5 | NA | TRBV6-1 | CASSEFRGTGALSNQPQHF | TGTGCCAGCAGTGAATTCCGTGGGACAGGGGCTCTTAGCAATCAGCCCCAGCATTTT
TRBD2 | TRBJ2-3 | few | TRBV27 | CASRRGLATDTQYF | TGTGCCAGCAGGAGAGGACTAGCCACAGATACGCAGTATTTT
TRBD1 | TRBJ2-7 | NA | TRBV25-1 | CASNAPGQGLEQYF | TGTGCCAGCAACGCCCCGGGACAGGGGTTGGAGCAGTACTTC
NA | TRBJ1-1 | NA | TRBV7-3 | CASSKAENTEAFF | TGTGCCAGCAGCAAAGCGGAGAACACTGAAGCTTTCTTT
TRBD1 | TRBJ1-1 | NA | TRBV7-2 | CASSLYTGATEAFF | TGTGCCAGCAGCTTATATACAGGGGCCACTGAAGCTTTCTTT
TRBD1 | TRBJ2-2 | NA | TRBV19 | CASSTTGWMVTGELFF | TGTGCCAGTAGTACGACAGGGTGGATGGTCACCGGGGAGCTGTTTTTT
TRBD2 | TRBJ2-5 | NA | TRBV6-2/TRBV6-3 | CASSNQGSRSGRGEQETQYF | TGTGCCAGCAGCAACCAAGGTTCTAGGAGCGGGCGGGGGGAACAAGAGACCCAGTACTTC